These 23 T cell receptor beta chains originate from one sample sequenced in a study of T-cell memory formation after mild COVID-19. TCRdb ran MiXCR on the 5' RACE reads and lists one entry per CDR3 protein. The sample yields hundreds of thousands of distinct CDR3 sequences, about an eighth seen once. Sequences were obtained from PBMCs or a T cell subset sorted from them (not recorded which). Every receptor here comes from a man younger than 35 who had mild COVID-19 (a few samples of this study predate the infection). Cell type and time point are not known.

This clonotype was observed a handful of times. The chain is built from TRBV12-3 or TRBV12-4 and TRBJ1-1; D ambiguous. CDR3 length equals 13 residues. V shed 4 bases and J shed 2 bases, with 8 bases lying between them. Here the CDR3 reads CASSSNTNTEAFF. The CDR3, as DNA: TGTGCCAGCAGTTCGAACACAAACACTGAAGCTTTCTTT.

This clonotype was detected only a few times. The V and J genes are TRBV20-1 and TRBJ2-1; D is undetermined. Germline V gene data show CDR1 as DFQATT and CDR2 as SNEGSKA (reference sequence). Trimming took 6 bases from V and 9 from J, leaving 12 bases between them. The CDR3 is 11 amino acids. The CDR3, as DNA: TGCAGTGCCCCATTCCCGAGTGAGCAGTTCTTC. Its translation: CSAPFPSEQFF.

This chain joins TRBV6-4 and TRBJ1-1, with 9 bases identical to TRBD1. After removal of 6 bases from V and 4 bases from J, the junction contained 9 bases not matched to a gene. This CDR3 spans 15 amino acids. CDR1 is MRHNA and CDR2 is SNTAGT in the germline V gene. This chain's CDR3 is CASRDMDRGGTEAFF. The CDR3 DNA follows: TGTGCCAGCAGGGATATGGACAGGGGAGGCACTGAAGCTTTCTTT.

The chain uses TRBV5-1 and TRBJ1-2, with TRBD1 identical over 11 bases. CDR3 size: 14 residues. Per the germline V gene, CDR1 is SGHRS and CDR2 is YFSETQ. The J segment lost 4 bases and the V segment lost 5 bases, leaving 4 bases of the junction unmatched. The CDR3 reads CASRSGTGGYGYTF. The CDR3 DNA reads TGCGCCAGCAGGTCCGGGACAGGGGGCTATGGCTACACCTTC.

A few counts support this clonotype. This rearrangement joins TRBV4-3 to TRBJ2-7; the D gene is possibly TRBD1 (5 bases). V gave up 4 bases and J gave up 0 bases, with 16 bases separating them. The CDR3 loop spans 16 amino acids. Looked up from germline, CDR1 is LGHNA and CDR2 is YSLEER. CDR3 bases: TGCGCCAGCAGCCTCTACCAGGGTCTCGGCTCCTACGAGCAGTACTTC. Residues: CASSLYQGLGSYEQYF.

V usage is TRBV10-3 and J usage is TRBJ2-2; D is unclear. The CDR3 length is 13 residues. From germline, CDR1 is ENHRY and CDR2 SYGVKD. V was pared by 0 bases and J by 6 bases, with 5 bases between. CDR3 loop: CAISESAAGELFF. The CDR3 DNA reads TGTGCCATCAGTGAGTCGGCAGCCGGGGAGCTGTTTTTT.

Ten or more counts support this clonotype. DNA for the CDR3: TGCGCCAGCAGCTTGGATCCGGGGGGCACTGAAGCTTTCTTT. It encodes CASSLDPGGTEAFF. The J gene is TRBJ1-1, the V gene TRBV5-1; D is perhaps TRBD1 (5 bases). Germline CDR1 reads SGHRS; CDR2 reads YFSETQ. The CDR3 has 14 amino acids. Deletions cut 0 bases from V and 4 bases from J, with 10 bases between.

The rearrangement uses TRBV20-1 and TRBJ1-1; D unclear. Germline V CDR1 and CDR2: DFQATT, SNEGSKA (reference sequence). The CDR3 has 14 amino acids. V was clipped by 0 bases and J by 7 bases, with 15 bases between them. The CDR3 spells CSARDARQKYEAFF. As DNA, the CDR3 is TGCAGTGCTAGAGATGCGAGGCAGAAGTATGAAGCTTTCTTT.

This clonotype has only a few counts. The CDR3, as DNA: TGCGCCAGCAGCTTGGTGTCCGGGAGGGAGACCCAGTACTTC. Its translation is CASSLVSGRETQYF. This chain joins TRBV5-1 and TRBJ2-5, with TRBD2 matching over 7 bases. CDR1 is SGHRS, CDR2 YFSETQ, per germline. V shed 0 bases, J shed 5 bases, and the junction held 4 bases outside the gene matches. The CDR3 covers 14 residues.

This clonotype was seen a handful of times. This chain connects TRBV27 to TRBJ1-5; 7 bases are a match to TRBD1. The CDR3 covers 13 residues. Trimming took 5 bases from V and 6 from J; bases not matched to a gene: 4. CDR1 is MNHEY, CDR2 SMNVEV, per germline (reference sequence). For the CDR3, the DNA is TGTGCCAGCAGTCTAGGGGACAGTCAGCCCCAGCATTTT. Translated: CASSLGDSQPQHF.

V and J are TRBV12-3 or TRBV12-4 and TRBJ1-1, with D maybe TRBD1 (5 bases). The V gene lost 2 bases and the J gene lost 1 base, with 8 bases spanning the gap. The CDR3 is 14 residues long. DNA for the CDR3: TGTGCCAGCAGTTTAATGGGGCAGAACACTGAAGCTTTCTTT. Translated, it gives CASSLMGQNTEAFF.

The V call is TRBV19, the J call TRBJ2-7, with a weak D call TRBD1 (6 bases). The CDR3 runs to 13 residues. From germline, CDR1 is LNHDA and CDR2 SQIVND (reference sequence). Trimming left V 5 bases short and J 3 bases short, with 11 bases between. CDR3 loop: CASSAGQLYEQYF. DNA for the CDR3: TGTGCCAGTAGTGCAGGACAGCTCTACGAGCAGTACTTC.

This clonotype was found a few times. The rearrangement joins TRBV7-9 to TRBJ1-1, with D unresolved. Trimming pared 1 base from V and 8 bases from J, leaving 8 bases between. This CDR3 has 12 amino acids. Germline V gene lookup returns CDR1 SEHNR and CDR2 FQNEAQ (reference sequence). The CDR3 region has the DNA TGTGCCAGCAGCTTAGTGGCGTCCGAAGCTTTCTTT. Its protein product is CASSLVASEAFF.

This clonotype was seen more than once but under ten times. The chain carries TRBV6-5 and TRBJ1-5; the match to TRBD1 covers 7 bases. The CDR3 runs to 13 residues. The germline gives CDR1 MNHEY, CDR2 SVGAGI. J was trimmed by 4 bases and V by 6 bases; bases with no gene match: 3. The CDR3 spells CASREQGNQPQHF. The CDR3 nucleotides are TGTGCCAGCAGGGAACAGGGGAATCAGCCCCAGCATTTT.

The sample holds a few counts of this clonotype. The J gene is TRBJ2-3, the V gene TRBV12-3 or TRBV12-4; D might be TRBD1 or TRBD2, each matching 6 bases. The CDR3 is 14 amino acids. The ends were cut back, 6 bases at V and 4 bases at J, with 14 bases in the middle. The chain's CDR3 is CASSPRGVADTQYF. CDR3 coding DNA: TGTGCCAGCAGCCCGAGGGGGGTTGCAGATACGCAGTATTTT.

This clonotype appeared many times. This chain connects TRBV24-1 to TRBJ2-5; D is ambiguous. CDR3 length: 13 amino acids. Germline lookup yields CDR1 KGHDR and CDR2 SFDVKD. V lost 2 bases and J 5 bases, leaving 8 bases between the germline ends. Here the CDR3 reads CATSDSSRETQYF. In nucleotides, the CDR3 is TGTGCCACCAGTGATTCGAGTAGGGAGACCCAGTACTTC.

This clonotype was counted between two and nine times. This chain uses TRBV7-2 with TRBJ1-5; no reliable D call. Trimming took off 0 bases at V and 12 bases at J, with 12 bases between the two ends. The CDR3 has 13 residues. The germline CDR1 and CDR2 sequences are SGHTA and FQGNSA. CDR3 amino acids: CASSLAGGRVQHF. The CDR3 DNA reads as TGTGCCAGCAGCTTAGCGGGTGGGAGGGTCCAGCATTTT.

The sample holds a few counts of this clonotype. V gene TRBV24-1 combines with J gene TRBJ1-5; 7 bases line up with TRBD1. V trimming: 4 bases; J trimming: 0 bases; junction bases outside the gene matches: 5. Germline CDR1 reads KGHDR; CDR2 reads SFDVKD. The CDR3 totals 16 residues. DNA of the CDR3: TGTGCCACCAGTGAGGGGACAGCTCATAGCAATCAGCCCCAGCATTTT. It translates to CATSEGTAHSNQPQHF.

This clonotype appeared many times. The rearrangement joins TRBV5-1 to TRBJ2-5; D is possibly TRBD1 or TRBD2 (5 bases each). Trimming removed 7 bases from V and 4 bases from J, with 14 bases in between. The CDR3 runs to 13 residues. Germline CDR1 and CDR2: SGHRS and YFSETQ. CDR3 nucleotides: TGCGCCAGCGCCGACAGCGGCTTAGAGACCCAGTACTTC. The encoded protein is CASADSGLETQYF.

V and J are TRBV30 and TRBJ2-5; D gene unclear. The CDR3 is 11 amino acids. The V end was cut by 0 bases, the J end by 4 bases, with 3 bases between. Germline-derived CDR1 and CDR2 are GTSNPN and SVGIG (reference sequence). Here the CDR3 DNA reads TGTGCCTGGAGTGTGTCAGAGACCCAGTACTTC. Encoded protein: CAWSVSETQYF.

The chain recombines TRBV6-5 with TRBJ2-1, with D uncertain. Germline CDR1 and CDR2: MNHEY and SVGAGI. This CDR3 comprises 16 residues. Trimming left V 6 bases short and J 5 bases short, with 20 bases between. The CDR3 loop reads CASSPTRNVWDNEQFF. As DNA, the CDR3 is TGTGCCAGCAGCCCCACCAGAAATGTATGGGACAATGAGCAGTTCTTC.

This clonotype was detected only a few times. The CDR3 sequence: CSVEDQNYGYTF. CDR3 in DNA: TGCAGCGTTGAAGATCAAAACTATGGCTACACCTTC. J is TRBJ1-2 and V is TRBV29-1; D gene unclear. Per germline, CDR1 SQVTM and CDR2 ANQGSEA. Trimming pared 0 bases from V and 2 bases from J, leaving 4 bases between. The CDR3 is 12 residues long.

In DNA form, the CDR3 reads TGTGCCAGCAGCTTACCAATCAGGGGGCGTTTTAGCTCTGAAGCTTTCTTT. It specifies CASSLPIRGRFSSEAFF. The rearrangement links TRBV7-2 to TRBJ1-1; TRBD1 agrees at 8 bases. V was clipped by 2 bases and J by 6 bases; unmatched bases: 14. The CDR3 spans 17 residues. CDR1 is SGHTA, CDR2 FQGNSA, per germline.